Presented here are 11 T cell receptor beta chains from one specimen sequenced in a study of T cells in Graves' hyperthyroidism and ophthalmopathy. Amplification of TCR beta CDR3 regions was performed using RNA transcripts as template. A first-round RT-PCR of the TCR CDR3 used the HTBI primer set. TCRdb used MiXCR to reprocess the multiplex PCR reads, holding one entry per CDR3 protein. This table holds a few hundred thousand distinct CDR3 sequences, just over 45% found once. The specimen was peripheral blood or thyroid tissue (not recorded which). These receptors were taken from an adult woman with Graves' disease, either hyperthyroidism or ophthalmopathy (not recorded which).

This clonotype was seen just once. J is TRBJ1-5 and V is TRBV7-3; D not resolved. Germline V CDR1 and CDR2: SGHTA, FQGTGA. The V end was cut by 8 bases, the J end by 2 bases, with 13 bases between. The CDR3 loop spans 14 amino acids. This CDR3 reads CASARNGGNQPQHF. In nucleotides, the CDR3 is TGTGCCAGCGCCCGTAACGGGGGCAATCAGCCCCAGCATTTT.

This chain joins TRBV7-6 and TRBJ2-5; D is undetermined. Trimming removed 1 base at V and 5 bases at J, with 14 bases between. CDR3 size: 15 residues. Germline assignment: CDR1 SGHVS and CDR2 FNYEAQ. CDR3 nucleotide sequence: TGTGCCAGCAGCTTAGGTGGGCAAACCAGGGAGACCCAGTACTTC. Residues: CASSLGGQTRETQYF. The variable domain in full, with the rest retrieved from reference TRBV7-6 and TRBJ2-5, is GAGVSQSPRYKVTKRGQDVALRCDPISGHVSLYWYRQALGQGPEFLTYFNYEAQQDKSGLPNDRFSAERPEGSISTLTIQRTEQRDSAMYRCASSLGGQTRETQYFGPGTRLLVL.

This clonotype turned up a few times. The CDR3 nucleotides are TGCAGTGCTAGAGATCCTAGGGGCAGCTACAATGAGCAGTTCTTC. It codes for CSARDPRGSYNEQFF. The chain recombines TRBV20-1 with TRBJ2-1; possibly TRBD1 for D (5 bases). CDR1 and CDR2 from the germline V gene are DFQATT and SNEGSKA (reference sequence). This CDR3 spans 15 amino acids. The V and J ends lost 0 bases and 3 bases respectively, with 12 bases between them.

The chain has TRBV2 and TRBJ1-5, with D maybe TRBD1 (5 bases). V lost 3 bases to trimming and J lost 7 bases, with 16 bases between them. The CDR3 consists of 15 residues. Germline CDR1 SNHLY, CDR2 FYNNEI. The CDR3 DNA follows: TGTGCCAGCAGTGATTTGAAACAGCAGGGCCAGCCCCAGCATTTT. This codes for CASSDLKQQGQPQHF.

This chain joins TRBV10-2 and TRBJ2-5, with D unresolved. Germline V gene data show CDR1 as WSHSY and CDR2 as SAAADI. Trimming stripped 0 bases from V and 5 bases from J, with 13 bases between. The CDR3 length is 15 residues. The CDR3 sequence: CASSESMASWETQYF. The CDR3 coding sequence is TGCGCCAGCAGTGAGTCGATGGCGTCGTGGGAGACCCAGTACTTC.

This clonotype came up many times. J is TRBJ1-1 and V is TRBV5-4; a possible D gene is TRBD1 (5 bases). The germline V gene encodes CDR1 SGHNT and CDR2 YYREEE (reference sequence). The CDR3 extends over 14 amino acids. Trimming shortened V by 3 bases and J by 8 bases, and 17 bases separated the two germline ends. The CDR3 is CASSSLTIQAEAFF. CDR3 coding DNA: TGTGCCAGCAGCTCTTTGACGATACAGGCAGAAGCTTTCTTT.

This clonotype was counted at least ten times. In nucleotides, the CDR3 is TGCAGTGCTACTGATCAGGGGGGCAAAGGCTATGGCTACACCTTC. This translates into CSATDQGGKGYGYTF. The chain is built from TRBV20-1 and TRBJ1-2, with 7 bases identical to TRBD1. The CDR3 consists of 15 residues. CDR1 is DFQATT and CDR2 is SNEGSKA in the germline V gene (reference sequence). V gave up 4 bases and J gave up 4 bases; unmatched junction bases: 12.

The rearrangement joins TRBV2 to TRBJ2-6; D perhaps matches TRBD1 (6 bases). V lost 2 bases and J 2 bases, leaving 13 bases between the germline ends. CDR1 is SNHLY and CDR2 is FYNNEI in the germline V gene. The CDR3 spans 17 residues. CDR3 loop: CASSETGPYTGANVLTF. The DNA for the CDR3 is TGTGCCAGCAGTGAAACAGGGCCCTATACTGGGGCCAACGTCCTGACTTTC.

The chain combines TRBV29-1 with TRBJ2-7; D gene uncertain. CDR1 and CDR2 (germline): SQVTM, ANQGSEA. V was cut by 2 bases and J by 7 bases, with 9 bases left in between. This CDR3 is built from 11 residues. For the CDR3, the DNA is TGCAGCGTTGAAAGGGTGGGGGAGCAGTACTTC. Protein product: CSVERVGEQYF.

The sample holds many counts of this clonotype. The chain recombines TRBV2 with TRBJ1-2, with 8 bases that match TRBD1. Germline lookup yields CDR1 SNHLY and CDR2 FYNNEI. This CDR3 contains 14 residues. Trimming removed 6 bases from V and 3 bases from J; junction bases left unmatched: 6. The CDR3 is CASRWLDRDYGYTF. CDR3 DNA: TGTGCCAGCAGATGGTTGGACAGGGACTATGGCTACACCTTC.

This clonotype came up many times. The genes are TRBV7-6 and TRBJ2-3; D not certain. CDR3 length: 13 residues. Per the germline V gene, CDR1 is SGHVS and CDR2 is FNYEAQ. V lost 0 bases, J lost 3 bases, and 4 bases lay in between. The CDR3 loop reads CASSLAQTDTQYF. The CDR3 nucleotides read TGTGCCAGCAGCTTAGCGCAAACAGATACGCAGTATTTT.